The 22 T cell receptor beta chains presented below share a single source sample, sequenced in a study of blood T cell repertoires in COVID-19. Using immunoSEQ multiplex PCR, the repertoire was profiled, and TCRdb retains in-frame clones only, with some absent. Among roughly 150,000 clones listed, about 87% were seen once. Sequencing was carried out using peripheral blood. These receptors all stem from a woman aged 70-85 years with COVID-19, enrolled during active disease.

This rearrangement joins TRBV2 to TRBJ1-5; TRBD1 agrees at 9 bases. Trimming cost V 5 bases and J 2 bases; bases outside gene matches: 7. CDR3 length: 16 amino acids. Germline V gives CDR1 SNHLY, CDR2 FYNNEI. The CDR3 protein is CASSIPTGGGNQPQHF. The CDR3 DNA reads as TGTGCCAGCAGTATACCGACAGGGGGAGGCAATCAGCCCCAGCATTTT. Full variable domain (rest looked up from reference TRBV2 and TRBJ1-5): EPEVTQTPSHQVTQMGQEVILRCVPISNHLYFYWYRQILGQKVEFLVSFYNNEISEKSEIFDDQFSVERPDGSNFTLKIRSTKLEDSAMYFCASSIPTGGGNQPQHFGDGTRLSIL.

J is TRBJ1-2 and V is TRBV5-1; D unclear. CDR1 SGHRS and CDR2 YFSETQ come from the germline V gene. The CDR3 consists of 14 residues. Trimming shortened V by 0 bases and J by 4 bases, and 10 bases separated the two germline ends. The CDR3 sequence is CASSLDRVFYGYTF. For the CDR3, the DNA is TGCGCCAGCAGCTTGGACAGAGTCTTCTATGGCTACACCTTC. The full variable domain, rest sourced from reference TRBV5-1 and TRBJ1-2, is KAGVTQTPRYLIKTRGQQVTLSCSPISGHRSVSWYQQTPGQGLQFLFEYFSETQRNKGNFPGRFSGRQFSNSRSEMNVSTLELGDSALYLCASSLDRVFYGYTFGSGTRLTVV.

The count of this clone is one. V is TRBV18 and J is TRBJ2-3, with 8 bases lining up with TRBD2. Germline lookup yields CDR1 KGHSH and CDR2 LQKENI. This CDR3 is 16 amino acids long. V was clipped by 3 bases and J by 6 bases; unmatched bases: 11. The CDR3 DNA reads TGTGCCAGCTCACCCTCGGGGGGGCGTGTCCCGGATACGCAGTATTTT. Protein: CASSPSGGRVPDTQYF.

CDR3 amino acids: CASRGYRGGSPLHF. The CDR3 DNA reads TGTGCCAGCAGAGGGTACAGGGGAGGTTCACCCCTCCACTTT. The gene calls are TRBV3-1 (or the pseudogene TRBV3-2) and TRBJ1-6; 7 positions match TRBD1. Germline assignment: CDR1 LGHDT and CDR2 YNNKEL (reference sequence). V shed 6 bases, J shed 9 bases, and the junction held 8 bases outside the gene matches. The CDR3 sequence is 14 residues long.

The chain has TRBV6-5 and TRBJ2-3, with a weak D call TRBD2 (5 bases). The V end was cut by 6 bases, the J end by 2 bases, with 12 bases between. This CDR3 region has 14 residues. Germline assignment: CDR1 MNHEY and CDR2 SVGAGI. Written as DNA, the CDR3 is TGTGCCAGCAGGGTGGAGGTCGTCACAGATACGCAGTATTTT. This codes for CASRVEVVTDTQYF.

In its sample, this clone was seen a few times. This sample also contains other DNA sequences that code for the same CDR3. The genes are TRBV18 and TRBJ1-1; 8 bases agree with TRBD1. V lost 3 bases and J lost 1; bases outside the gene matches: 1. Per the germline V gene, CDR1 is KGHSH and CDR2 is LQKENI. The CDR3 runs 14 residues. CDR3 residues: CASSPGQGNTEAFF. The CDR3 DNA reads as TGTGCCAGCTCACCCGGACAGGGGAACACTGAAGCTTTCTTT.

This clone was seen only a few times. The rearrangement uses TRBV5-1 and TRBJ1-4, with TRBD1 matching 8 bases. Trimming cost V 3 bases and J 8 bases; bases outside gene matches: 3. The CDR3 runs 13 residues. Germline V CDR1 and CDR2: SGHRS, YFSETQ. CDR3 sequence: CASSYGTGEKLFF. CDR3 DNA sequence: TGCGCCAGCAGCTATGGGACAGGCGAAAAACTGTTTTTT.

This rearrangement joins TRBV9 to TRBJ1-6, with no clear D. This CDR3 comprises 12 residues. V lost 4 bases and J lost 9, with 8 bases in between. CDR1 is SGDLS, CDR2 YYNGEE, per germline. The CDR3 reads CASSRDISPLHF. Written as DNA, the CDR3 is TGTGCCAGCAGCAGAGACATTTCACCCCTCCACTTT.

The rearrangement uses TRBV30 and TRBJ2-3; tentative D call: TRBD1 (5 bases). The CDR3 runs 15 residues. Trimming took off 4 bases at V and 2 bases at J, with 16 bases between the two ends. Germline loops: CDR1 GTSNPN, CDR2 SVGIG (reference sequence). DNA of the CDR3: TGTGCCTGGACCGGAGACAGTCCGACCACAGATACGCAGTATTTT. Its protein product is CAWTGDSPTTDTQYF. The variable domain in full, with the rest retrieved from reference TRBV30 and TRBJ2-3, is SQTIHQWPATLVQPVGSPLSLECTVEGTSNPNLYWYRQAAGRGLQLLFYSVGIGQISSEVPQNLSASRPQDRQFILSSKKLLLSDSGFYLCAWTGDSPTTDTQYFGPGTRLTVL.

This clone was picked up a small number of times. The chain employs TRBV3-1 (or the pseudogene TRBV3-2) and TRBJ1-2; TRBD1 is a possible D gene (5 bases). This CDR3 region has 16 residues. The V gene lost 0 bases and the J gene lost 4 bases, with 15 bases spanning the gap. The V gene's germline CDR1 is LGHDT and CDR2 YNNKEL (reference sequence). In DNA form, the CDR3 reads TGTGCCAGCAGCCAAGATCTGGGGGGGGAGGCCTATGGCTACACCTTC. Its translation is CASSQDLGGEAYGYTF.

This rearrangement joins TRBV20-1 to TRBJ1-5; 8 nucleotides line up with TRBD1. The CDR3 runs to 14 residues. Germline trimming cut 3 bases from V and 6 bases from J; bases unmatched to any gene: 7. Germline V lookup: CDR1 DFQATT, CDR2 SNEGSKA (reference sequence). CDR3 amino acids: CSASSDRAGQPQHF. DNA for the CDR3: TGCAGTGCTAGTTCGGACAGGGCGGGTCAGCCCCAGCATTTT.

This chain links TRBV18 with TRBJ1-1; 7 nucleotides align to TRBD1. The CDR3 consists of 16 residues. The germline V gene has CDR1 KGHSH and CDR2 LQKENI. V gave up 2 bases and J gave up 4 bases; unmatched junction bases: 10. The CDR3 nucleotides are TGTGCCAGCTCACCAAAGACAGGGAGACTAGGCACTGAAGCTTTCTTT. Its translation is CASSPKTGRLGTEAFF.

The CDR3 region is CASSSRGTNYGYTF. Written as DNA, the CDR3 is TGTGCCAGCAGCTCGAGAGGGACTAACTATGGCTACACCTTC. J is TRBJ1-2 and V is TRBV11-2; D is unresolved. CDR1 and CDR2 from the germline V gene are SGHAT and FQNNGV. CDR3 length: 14 amino acids. Trimming left V 4 bases short and J 0 bases short, with 9 bases between. Looking up the rest from reference TRBV11-2 and TRBJ1-2 gives the full variable domain: EAGVAQSPRYKIIEKRQSVAFWCNPISGHATLYWYQQILGQGPKLLIQFQNNGVVDDSQLPKDRFSAERLKGVDSTLKIQPAKLEDSAVYLCASSSRGTNYGYTFGSGTRLTVV.

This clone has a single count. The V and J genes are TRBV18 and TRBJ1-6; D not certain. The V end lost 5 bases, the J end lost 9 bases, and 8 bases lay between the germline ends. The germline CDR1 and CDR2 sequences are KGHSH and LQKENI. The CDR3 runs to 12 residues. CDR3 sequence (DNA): TGTGCCAGCTCATCCCTAGTTTCACCCCTCCACTTT. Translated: CASSSLVSPLHF.

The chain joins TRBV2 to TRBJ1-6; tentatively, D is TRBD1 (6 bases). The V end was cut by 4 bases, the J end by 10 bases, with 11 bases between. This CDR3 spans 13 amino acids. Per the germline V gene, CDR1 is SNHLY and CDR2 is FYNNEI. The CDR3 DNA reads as TGTGCCAGCAGTGGACAGGAACGGTCACCCCTCCACTTT. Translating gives CASSGQERSPLHF.

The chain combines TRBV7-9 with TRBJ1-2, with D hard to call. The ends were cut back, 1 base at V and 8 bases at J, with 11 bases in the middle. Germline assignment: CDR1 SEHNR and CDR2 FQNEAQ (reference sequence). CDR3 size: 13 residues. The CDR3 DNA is TGTGCCAGCAGCTTAGAACGTCGAGGCGGCTACACCTTC. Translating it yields CASSLERRGGYTF.

CDR3 sequence: CASSLSDRGLQPQHF. Here the CDR3 DNA reads TGTGCCAGCAGCTTATCGGACAGGGGGCTTCAGCCCCAGCATTTT. The chain couples TRBV5-5 to TRBJ1-5, with TRBD1 matching over 11 bases. The CDR3 length is 15 residues. Germline V lookup: CDR1 SGHKS, CDR2 YYEKEE (reference sequence). V lost 2 bases to trimming and J lost 6 bases; unmatched junction nucleotides: 4.

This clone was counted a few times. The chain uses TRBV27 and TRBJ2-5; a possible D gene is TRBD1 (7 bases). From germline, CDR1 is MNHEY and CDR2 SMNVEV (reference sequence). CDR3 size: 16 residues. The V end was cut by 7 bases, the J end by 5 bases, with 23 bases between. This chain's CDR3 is CASTPTGRRMDETQYF. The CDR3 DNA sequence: TGTGCCAGCACCCCGACAGGGAGGAGAATGGACGAGACCCAGTACTTC.

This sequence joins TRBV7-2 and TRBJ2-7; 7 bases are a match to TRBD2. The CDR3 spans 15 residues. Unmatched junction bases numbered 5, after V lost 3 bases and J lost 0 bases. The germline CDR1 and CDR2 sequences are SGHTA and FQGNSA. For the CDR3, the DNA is TGTGCCAGCAGCTTCGGCGGGGGAACCTCCTACGAGCAGTACTTC. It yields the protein CASSFGGGTSYEQYF.

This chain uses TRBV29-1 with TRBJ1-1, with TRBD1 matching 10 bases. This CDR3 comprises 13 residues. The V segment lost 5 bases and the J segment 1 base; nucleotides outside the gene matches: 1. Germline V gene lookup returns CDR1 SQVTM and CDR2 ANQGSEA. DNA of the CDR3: TGCAGCGTTTGGACAGGGGGGAACACTGAAGCTTTCTTT. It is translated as CSVWTGGNTEAFF. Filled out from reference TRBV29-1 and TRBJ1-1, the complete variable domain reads SAVISQKPSRDICQRGTSLTIQCQVDSQVTMMFWYRQQPGQSLTLIATANQGSEATYESGFVIDKFPISRPNLTFSTLTVSNMSPEDSSIYLCSVWTGGNTEAFFGQGTRLTVV.

For the CDR3, the DNA is TGTGCCAGCAGCGTCCTGAGCGGGGGTTATGAAGAGACCCAGTACTTC. It encodes CASSVLSGGYEETQYF. The chain uses TRBV9 and TRBJ2-5; 8 bases match TRBD2. V shed 2 bases, J shed 3 bases, and the junction held 9 bases outside the gene matches. Germline CDR1 is SGDLS and CDR2 is YYNGEE. The CDR3 has 16 residues.

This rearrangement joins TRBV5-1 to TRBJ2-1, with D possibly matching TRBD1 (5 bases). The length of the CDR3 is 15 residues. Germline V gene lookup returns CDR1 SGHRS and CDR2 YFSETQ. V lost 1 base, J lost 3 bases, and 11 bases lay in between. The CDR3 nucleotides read TGCGCCAGCAGCTTGTCCCAGGGTGACTACAATGAGCAGTTCTTC. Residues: CASSLSQGDYNEQFF.